This TCR beta chain was sequenced for a study of blood T cells in healthy people across ages. Together with a sample-barcoded 5' primer, a J-beta primer mix was included in a second PCR lasting about 6 to 11 cycles. TCRdb reprocessed the 5' RACE reads via MiXCR and lists one record per CDR3 protein. The sample lists 720,000 or so distinct CDR3 sequences, around 38% occurring once. Trimming removed 4 bases at V and 7 bases at J, with 17 bases between. The CDR3 has 13 residues. In germline, CDR1 is DFQATT, CDR2 SNEGSKA (reference sequence). The sample taken for sequencing was blood. V usage is TRBV20-1 and J usage is TRBJ2-7; D may be TRBD1 (7 bases). The TCR comes from a man older than 75 in good health. CDR3 region: CSAIGGGQGEQYF. The CDR3 DNA follows: TGCAGTGCTATAGGAGGGGGCCAGGGGGAGCAGTACTTC.